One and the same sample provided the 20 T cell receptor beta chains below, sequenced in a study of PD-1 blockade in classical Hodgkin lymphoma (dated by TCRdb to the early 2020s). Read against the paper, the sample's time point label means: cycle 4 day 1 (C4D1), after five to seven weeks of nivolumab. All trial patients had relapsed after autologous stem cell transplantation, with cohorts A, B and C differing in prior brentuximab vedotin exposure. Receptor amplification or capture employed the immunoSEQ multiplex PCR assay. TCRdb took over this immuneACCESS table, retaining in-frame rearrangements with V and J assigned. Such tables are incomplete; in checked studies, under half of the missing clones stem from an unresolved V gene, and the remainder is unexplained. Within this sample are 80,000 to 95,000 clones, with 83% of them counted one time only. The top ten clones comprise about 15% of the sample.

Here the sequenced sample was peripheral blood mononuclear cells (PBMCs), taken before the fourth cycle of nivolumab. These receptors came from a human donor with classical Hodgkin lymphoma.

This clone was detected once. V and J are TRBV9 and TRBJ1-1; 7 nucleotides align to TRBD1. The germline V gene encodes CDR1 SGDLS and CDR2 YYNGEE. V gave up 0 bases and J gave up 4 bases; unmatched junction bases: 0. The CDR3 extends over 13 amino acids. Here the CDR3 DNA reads TGTGCCAGCAGCGTAGGACAGGGCACTGAAGCTTTCTTT. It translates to CASSVGQGTEAFF.

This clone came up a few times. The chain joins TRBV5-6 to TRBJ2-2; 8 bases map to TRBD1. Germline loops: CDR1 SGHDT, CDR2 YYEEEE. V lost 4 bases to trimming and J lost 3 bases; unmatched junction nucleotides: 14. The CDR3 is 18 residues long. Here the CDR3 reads CASSRRFGQGTDTGELFF. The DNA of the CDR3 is TGTGCCAGCAGCCGGCGGTTCGGACAGGGAACGGACACCGGGGAGCTGTTTTTT.

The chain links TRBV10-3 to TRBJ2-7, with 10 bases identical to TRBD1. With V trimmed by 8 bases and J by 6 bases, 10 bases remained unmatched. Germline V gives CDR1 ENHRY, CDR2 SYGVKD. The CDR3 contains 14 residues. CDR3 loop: CAIGSGQGNFEQYF. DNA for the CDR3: TGTGCCATCGGGTCGGGACAGGGGAATTTCGAGCAGTACTTC.

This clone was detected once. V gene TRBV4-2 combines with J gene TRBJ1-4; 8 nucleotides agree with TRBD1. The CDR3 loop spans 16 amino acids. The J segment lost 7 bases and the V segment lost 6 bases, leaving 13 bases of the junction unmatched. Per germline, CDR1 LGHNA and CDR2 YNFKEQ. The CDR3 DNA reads TGTGCCAGCAGGCCAGGGGGCATTAGGTCTAGTGAAAAACTGTTTTTT. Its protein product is CASRPGGIRSSEKLFF.

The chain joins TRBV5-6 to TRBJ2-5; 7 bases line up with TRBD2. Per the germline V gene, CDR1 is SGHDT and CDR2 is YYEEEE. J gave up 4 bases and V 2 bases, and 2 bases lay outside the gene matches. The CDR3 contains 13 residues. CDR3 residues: CASSFTGGETQYF. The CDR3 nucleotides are TGTGCCAGCAGCTTTACGGGGGGAGAGACCCAGTACTTC.

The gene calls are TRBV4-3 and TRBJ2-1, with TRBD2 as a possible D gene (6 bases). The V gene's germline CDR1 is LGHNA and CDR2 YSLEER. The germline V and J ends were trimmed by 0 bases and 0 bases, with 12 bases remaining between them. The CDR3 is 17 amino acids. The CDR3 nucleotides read TGCGCCAGCAGCCAAGATGGGGGGTTGAGCTCCTACAATGAGCAGTTCTTC. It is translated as CASSQDGGLSSYNEQFF.

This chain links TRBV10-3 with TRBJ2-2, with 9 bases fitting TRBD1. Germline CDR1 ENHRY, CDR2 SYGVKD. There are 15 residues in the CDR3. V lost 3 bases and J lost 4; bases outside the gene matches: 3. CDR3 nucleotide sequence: TGTGCCATCAGTGAAAACAGGGGGCTCACCGGGGAGCTGTTTTTT. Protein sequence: CAISENRGLTGELFF.

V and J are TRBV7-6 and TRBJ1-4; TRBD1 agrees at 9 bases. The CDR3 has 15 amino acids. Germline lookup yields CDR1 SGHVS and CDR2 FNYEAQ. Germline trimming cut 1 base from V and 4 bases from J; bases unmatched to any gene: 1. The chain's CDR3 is CASSLGTGVNEKLFF. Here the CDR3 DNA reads TGTGCCAGCAGCTTAGGGACAGGGGTTAATGAAAAACTGTTTTTT.

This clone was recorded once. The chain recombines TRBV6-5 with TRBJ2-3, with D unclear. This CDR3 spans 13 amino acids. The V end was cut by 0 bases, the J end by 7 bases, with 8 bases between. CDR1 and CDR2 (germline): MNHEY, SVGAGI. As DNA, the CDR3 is TGTGCCAGCAGTTACTCCTTCGGAAATACGCAGTATTTT. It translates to CASSYSFGNTQYF.

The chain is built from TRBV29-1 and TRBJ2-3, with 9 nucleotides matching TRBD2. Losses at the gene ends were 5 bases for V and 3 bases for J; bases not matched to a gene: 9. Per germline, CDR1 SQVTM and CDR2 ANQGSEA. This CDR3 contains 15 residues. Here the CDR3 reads CSVTLAGARTDTQYF. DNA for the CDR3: TGCAGCGTTACCTTAGCGGGAGCGCGTACAGATACGCAGTATTTT.

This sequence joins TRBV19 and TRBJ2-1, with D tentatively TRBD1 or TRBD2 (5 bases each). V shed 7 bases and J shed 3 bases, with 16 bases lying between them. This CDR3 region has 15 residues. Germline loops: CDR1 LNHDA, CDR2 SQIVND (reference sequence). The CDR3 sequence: CASTPSGTLYNEQFF. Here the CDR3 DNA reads TGTGCCAGTACTCCTTCCGGGACCCTCTACAATGAGCAGTTCTTC.

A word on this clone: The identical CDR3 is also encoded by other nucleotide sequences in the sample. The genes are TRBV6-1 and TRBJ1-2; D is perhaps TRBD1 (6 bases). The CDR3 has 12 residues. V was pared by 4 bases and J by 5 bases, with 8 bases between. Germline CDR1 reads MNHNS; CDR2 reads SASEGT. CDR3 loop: CASSADRYGYTF. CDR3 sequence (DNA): TGTGCCAGCAGTGCCGACAGGTATGGCTACACCTTC.

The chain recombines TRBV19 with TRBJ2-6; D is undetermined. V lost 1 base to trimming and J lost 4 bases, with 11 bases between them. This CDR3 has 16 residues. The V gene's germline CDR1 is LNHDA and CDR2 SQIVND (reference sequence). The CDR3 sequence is CASSIATAQGANVLTF. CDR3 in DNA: TGTGCCAGTAGTATAGCGACTGCCCAGGGGGCCAACGTCCTGACTTTC.

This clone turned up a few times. CDR3 region: CALQGAPGQPQHF. In DNA, the CDR3 is TGTGCCTTACAGGGGGCGCCAGGGCAGCCCCAGCATTTT. V is TRBV30 and J is TRBJ1-5; 9 nucleotides line up with TRBD1. The V and J ends lost 7 bases and 7 bases, in that order; junction bases with no gene match: 8. CDR1 and CDR2 from the germline V gene are GTSNPN and SVGIG (reference sequence). There are 13 residues in the CDR3.

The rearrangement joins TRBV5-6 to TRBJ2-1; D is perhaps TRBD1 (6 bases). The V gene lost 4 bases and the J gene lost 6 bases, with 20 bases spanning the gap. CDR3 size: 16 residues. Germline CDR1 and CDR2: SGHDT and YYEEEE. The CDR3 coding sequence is TGTGCCAGCAGCCCGGTGGGGGCGTACGCCACCAATGAGCAGTTCTTC. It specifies CASSPVGAYATNEQFF.

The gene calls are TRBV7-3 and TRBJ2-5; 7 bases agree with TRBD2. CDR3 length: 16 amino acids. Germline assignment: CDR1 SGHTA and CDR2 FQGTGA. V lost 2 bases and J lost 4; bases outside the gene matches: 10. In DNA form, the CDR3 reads TGTGCCAGCAGCTTATGGGGGAGGGGCGGAGGAGAGACCCAGTACTTC. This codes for CASSLWGRGGGETQYF.

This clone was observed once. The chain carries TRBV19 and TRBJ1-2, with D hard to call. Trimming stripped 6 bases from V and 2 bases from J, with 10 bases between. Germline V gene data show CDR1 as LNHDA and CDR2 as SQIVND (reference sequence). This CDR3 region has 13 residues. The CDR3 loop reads CASRFDTNYGYTF. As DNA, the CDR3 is TGTGCCAGTAGGTTCGACACCAACTATGGCTACACCTTC.

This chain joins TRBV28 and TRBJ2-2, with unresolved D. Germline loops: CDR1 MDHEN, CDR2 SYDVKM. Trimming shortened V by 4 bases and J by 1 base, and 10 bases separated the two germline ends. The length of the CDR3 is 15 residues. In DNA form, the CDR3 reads TGTGCCAGCAGTTCATTCAGCCAGAACACCGGGGAGCTGTTTTTT. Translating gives CASSSFSQNTGELFF. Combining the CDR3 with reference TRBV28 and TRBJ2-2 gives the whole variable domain DVKVTQSSRYLVKRTGEKVFLECVQDMDHENMFWYRQDPGLGLRLIYFSYDVKMKEKGDIPEGYSVSREKKERFSLILESASTNQTSMYLCASSSFSQNTGELFFGEGSRLTVL.

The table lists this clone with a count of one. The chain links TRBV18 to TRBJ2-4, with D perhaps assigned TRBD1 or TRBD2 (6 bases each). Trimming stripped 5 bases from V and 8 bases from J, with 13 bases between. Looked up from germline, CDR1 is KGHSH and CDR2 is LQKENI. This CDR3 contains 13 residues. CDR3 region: CASSESRGDIQYF. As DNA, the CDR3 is TGTGCCAGCTCAGAAAGTAGGGGGGACATTCAGTACTTC.

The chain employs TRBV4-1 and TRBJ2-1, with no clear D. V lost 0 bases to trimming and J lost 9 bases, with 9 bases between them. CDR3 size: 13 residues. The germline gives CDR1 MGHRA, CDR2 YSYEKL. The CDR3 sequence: CASSQDPWGEQFF. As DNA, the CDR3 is TGCGCCAGCAGCCAAGACCCATGGGGTGAGCAGTTCTTC.